These 27 T cell receptor beta chains share one sample of origin, sequenced in a study of T cells in Graves' hyperthyroidism and ophthalmopathy. TCR beta CDR3 regions were amplified from RNA. HTBI primers drove first-round RT-PCR of the TCR CDR3. TCRdb reprocessed the multiplex PCR reads via MiXCR and lists one record per CDR3 protein. The sample yields a few hundred thousand distinct CDR3 sequences, roughly 13% seen once. Sequencing used blood. The receptors shown here come from a woman in her thirties or forties with Graves' ophthalmopathy.

In its sample, this clonotype was seen many times. CDR3 amino acids: CASSLVAGIYEQYF. CDR3 coding DNA: TGTGCCAGCAGCTTAGTGGCAGGGATCTACGAGCAGTACTTC. The J gene is TRBJ2-7, the V gene TRBV7-2; a possible D gene is TRBD1 (5 bases). The germline gives CDR1 SGHTA, CDR2 FQGNSA. The CDR3 has 14 amino acids. The ends were cut back, 1 base at V and 3 bases at J, with 10 bases in the middle.

This clonotype has more than one count but fewer than ten. The rearrangement joins TRBV6-1 to TRBJ2-5; D is unclear. Trimming took 6 bases from V and 3 from J, leaving 11 bases between them. The germline gives CDR1 MNHNS, CDR2 SASEGT. The length of the CDR3 is 13 residues. DNA of the CDR3: TGTGCCAGCAGCCTGGACGGAGAAGAGACCCAGTACTTC. Amino acid sequence: CASSLDGEETQYF.

This clonotype was seen more than once but under ten times. J is TRBJ2-3 and V is TRBV20-1, with D perhaps matching TRBD2 (6 bases). The V gene lost 0 bases and the J gene lost 9 bases, with 10 bases spanning the gap. The CDR3 spans 12 residues. CDR1 and CDR2 from the germline V gene are DFQATT and SNEGSKA (reference sequence). CDR3 bases: TGCAGTGCTAGAGATGAGGAGGGGACGCAGTATTTT. It translates to CSARDEEGTQYF.

A word on this clonotype: A much more abundant neighbour one base away suggests this may be a read error. This chain links TRBV11-2 with TRBJ2-7, with a tentative D call TRBD1 (6 bases). The assigned J gene may be wrong: the sequence end matches TRBJ2-1 better. This CDR3 contains 15 residues. Germline V gene sequence: CDR1 SGHAT, CDR2 FQNNGV. CDR3 DNA sequence: TGTGCCAGCAGCTGGGGGCAGGGCCTTTCCTACGAGCAGTTCTTC. This codes for CASSWGQGLSYEQFF.

The chain joins TRBV12-3 or TRBV12-4 to TRBJ2-3; no firm D call. This CDR3 comprises 16 residues. V lost 2 bases to trimming and J lost 2 bases, with 14 bases between them. The CDR3 spells CASSLPSPVSTDTQYF. For the CDR3, the DNA is TGTGCCAGCAGTTTACCCTCCCCGGTATCCACAGATACGCAGTATTTT.

Ten or more counts support this clonotype. The chain carries TRBV19 and TRBJ2-3; D ambiguous. The length of the CDR3 is 13 residues. Germline V gene data show CDR1 as LNHDA and CDR2 as SQIVND (reference sequence). The germline V and J ends were trimmed by 4 bases and 2 bases, with 7 bases remaining between them. The CDR3 loop is CASSTYYTDTQYF. The DNA for the CDR3 is TGTGCCAGTAGTACATACTACACAGATACGCAGTATTTT.

The sample holds one count of this clonotype. With a much larger clone just one base away, this may be a read error. The chain has TRBV18 and TRBJ2-5; D is unresolved. Germline V CDR1 and CDR2: KGHSH, LQKENI. V was shortened by 4 bases and J by 1 base, with 7 bases between the two germline ends. CDR3 length: 13 amino acids. CDR3 in amino acids: CASSLVRQETQYF. Here the CDR3 DNA reads TGTGCCAGCTCACTGGTACGCCAAGAGACCCAGTACTTC.

The chain employs TRBV2 and TRBJ1-4; D unclear. Trimming removed 2 bases from V and 8 bases from J, with 9 bases in between. Germline lookup yields CDR1 SNHLY and CDR2 FYNNEI. The CDR3 contains 13 residues. CDR3 residues: CASSEFGTEKLFF. CDR3 bases: TGTGCCAGCAGTGAATTCGGAACGGAAAAACTGTTTTTT.

This clonotype was seen a handful of times. V and J are TRBV2 and TRBJ2-2; 7 bases match TRBD1. The junction had 11 bases not matched to a gene; V was cut back by 4 bases and J by 6 bases. Germline V gives CDR1 SNHLY, CDR2 FYNNEI. The CDR3 length is 16 residues. In DNA form, the CDR3 reads TGTGCCAGCAGTGGATCTTTGACAGGGCGGGCCGGGGAGCTGTTTTTT. It encodes CASSGSLTGRAGELFF. Combining the CDR3 with reference TRBV2 and TRBJ2-2 gives the whole variable domain EPEVTQTPSHQVTQMGQEVILRCVPISNHLYFYWYRQILGQKVEFLVSFYNNEISEKSEIFDDQFSVERPDGSNFTLKIRSTKLEDSAMYFCASSGSLTGRAGELFFGEGSRLTVL.

This clonotype was picked up many times. The chain carries TRBV27 and TRBJ2-7; 9 nucleotides match TRBD1. The ends lost 8 bases at V and 6 bases at J; junction bases unmatched: 5. Germline V CDR1 and CDR2: MNHEY, SMNVEV (reference sequence). The CDR3 loop spans 12 amino acids. CDR3 in amino acids: CASGQGRSEQYF. DNA of the CDR3: TGTGCCAGCGGACAGGGGCGAAGCGAGCAGTACTTC.

In this sample, this clonotype turned up a few times. The V and J genes are TRBV18 and TRBJ2-1; weak D call: TRBD2 (5 bases). V was pared by 2 bases and J by 12 bases, with 8 bases between. In germline, CDR1 is KGHSH, CDR2 LQKENI. The CDR3 loop spans 11 amino acids. Here the CDR3 reads CASSPYEGQFF. The CDR3 coding sequence is TGTGCCAGCTCACCATATGAGGGGCAGTTCTTC.

This CDR3 reads CASSLTFRQGGRQGYTF. In DNA, the CDR3 is TGTGCCAGCAGCTTGACCTTCCGACAGGGGGGGCGACAGGGCTACACCTTC. The chain employs TRBV5-4 and TRBJ1-2; TRBD1 matches at 9 bases. The germline gives CDR1 SGHNT, CDR2 YYREEE (reference sequence). Trimming took 1 base from V and 8 from J; bases not matched to a gene: 15. This CDR3 is built from 17 residues.

The chain has TRBV12-3 or TRBV12-4 and TRBJ1-2; the D is unclear. Trimming removed 2 bases at V and 4 bases at J, with 14 bases between. This CDR3 region has 15 residues. The CDR3 bases are TGTGCCAGCAGTTTAAGAGCGGCAGGAGGCTATGGCTACACCTTC. Residues: CASSLRAAGGYGYTF.

This clonotype was recorded many times. The chain employs TRBV11-3 and TRBJ2-1; D unclear. Germline values: CDR1 SGHNT, CDR2 YENEEA. Trimming took off 3 bases at V and 0 bases at J, with 9 bases between the two ends. This CDR3 region has 15 residues. This chain's CDR3 is CASSFGPSSYNEQFF. CDR3 coding DNA: TGTGCCAGCAGCTTTGGTCCGAGCTCCTACAATGAGCAGTTCTTC.

This clonotype showed up many times. V usage is TRBV2 and J usage is TRBJ1-5; TRBD1 matches at 12 bases. Germline values: CDR1 SNHLY, CDR2 FYNNEI. This CDR3 is built from 16 residues. Unmatched junction bases numbered 6, after V lost 2 bases and J lost 7 bases. The CDR3 nucleotides are TGTGCCAGCAGTGAAATGGGACAGGGGGCCGGACAGCCCCAGCATTTT. This sequence encodes CASSEMGQGAGQPQHF.

This clonotype was seen a few times. This chain joins TRBV3-1 and TRBJ1-1, with D tentatively TRBD1 (5 bases). The V gene lost 4 bases and the J gene lost 2 bases, with 11 bases spanning the gap. The germline V gene has CDR1 LGHDT and CDR2 YNNKEL (reference sequence). This CDR3 region has 14 residues. The CDR3 is CASSLNGANTEAFF. In DNA, the CDR3 is TGTGCCAGCAGCCTTAACGGGGCAAACACTGAAGCTTTCTTT.

This clonotype came up many times. The rearrangement links TRBV10-3 to TRBJ2-3; 9 bases match TRBD2. Germline loops: CDR1 ENHRY, CDR2 SYGVKD. The CDR3 has 14 amino acids. Trimming at V came to 6 bases and at J to 2 bases, leaving 3 bases not matched to a gene. CDR3 sequence (DNA): TGTGCCATCAGATCTAGCGGGACCACAGATACGCAGTATTTT. Amino acids: CAIRSSGTTDTQYF.

The chain couples TRBV10-3 to TRBJ1-5; 7 bases fit TRBD1. CDR1 is ENHRY and CDR2 is SYGVKD in the germline V gene. J was trimmed by 2 bases and V by 5 bases; bases with no gene match: 9. CDR3 length: 16 residues. The CDR3 region is CAISRFGDSGNQPQHF. In DNA form, the CDR3 reads TGTGCCATCAGTCGTTTCGGGGACAGCGGCAATCAGCCCCAGCATTTT.

The rearrangement links TRBV7-3 to TRBJ2-2, with 7 bases lining up with TRBD1. This CDR3 has 19 amino acids. Trimming took 2 bases from V and 2 from J; bases not matched to a gene: 14. The germline V gene encodes CDR1 SGHTA and CDR2 FQGTGA. The chain's CDR3 is CASSLLPLNGTDNTGELFF. In DNA form, the CDR3 reads TGTGCCAGCAGCTTACTACCCCTTAATGGGACAGACAACACCGGGGAGCTGTTTTTT.

This clonotype was seen many times. The rearrangement uses TRBV28 and TRBJ2-1, with D perhaps being TRBD1 or TRBD2 (5 bases each). Germline CDR1 and CDR2: MDHEN and SYDVKM. Trimming shortened V by 5 bases and J by 1 base, and 21 bases separated the two germline ends. The CDR3 has 18 amino acids. The CDR3 coding sequence is TGTGCCAGCAGTCCCAGGGTCTTGTGGGAGACTTCCTACAATGAGCAGTTCTTC. It translates to CASSPRVLWETSYNEQFF.

In its sample, this clonotype was seen many times. This chain connects TRBV11-2 to TRBJ2-1; D is ambiguous. Germline values: CDR1 SGHAT, CDR2 FQNNGV. Trimming stripped 5 bases from V and 7 bases from J, with 9 bases between. The CDR3 totals 12 residues. The CDR3 spells CASSRGRNEQFF. Here the CDR3 DNA reads TGTGCCAGCAGCCGCGGCCGAAATGAGCAGTTCTTC.

The table lists this clonotype with many counts. V usage is TRBV12-3 or TRBV12-4 and J usage is TRBJ2-3; 7 bases fit TRBD2. This CDR3 is 15 amino acids long. The junction had 11 bases not matched to a gene; V was cut back by 6 bases and J by 5 bases. In DNA, the CDR3 is TGTGCCAGCAGCTCCCGGTTGGGGGGGGGAGATACGCAGTATTTT. This encodes CASSSRLGGGDTQYF.

This clonotype was seen a few times. The chain combines TRBV29-1 with TRBJ2-4, with TRBD1 matching over 9 bases. The CDR3 runs to 13 residues. Germline loops: CDR1 SQVTM, CDR2 ANQGSEA. After removal of 7 bases from V and 2 bases from J, the junction contained 3 bases not matched to a gene. The CDR3 here is CSATGGSKNIQYF. In DNA, the CDR3 is TGCAGCGCAACAGGGGGCTCCAAAAACATTCAGTACTTC.

This clonotype was seen repeatedly, ten times or more. CDR3: CASSRGGQGMYEQYF. CDR3 coding DNA: TGTGCCAGTAGTAGAGGGGGACAGGGCATGTACGAGCAGTACTTC. The J gene is TRBJ2-7, the V gene TRBV19; 9 nucleotides line up with TRBD1. The CDR3 has 15 residues. CDR1 is LNHDA, CDR2 SQIVND, per germline (reference sequence). Losses at the gene ends were 4 bases for V and 4 bases for J; bases not matched to a gene: 8.

The chain combines TRBV27 with TRBJ2-3; TRBD2 might be the D (6 bases). Germline CDR1 and CDR2: MNHEY and SMNVEV (reference sequence). V shed 9 bases and J shed 2 bases, with 15 bases lying between them. This CDR3 has 14 residues. The chain's CDR3 is CASGDLAYTDTQYF. CDR3 sequence (DNA): TGTGCCAGTGGGGACTTAGCTTACACAGATACGCAGTATTTT.

In this sample, this clonotype turned up many times. This chain uses TRBV20-1 with TRBJ2-3, with 9 bases that match TRBD1. V was pared by 3 bases and J by 0 bases, with 7 bases of the junction left unmatched. Germline CDR1 reads DFQATT; CDR2 reads SNEGSKA (reference sequence). This CDR3 is built from 16 residues. The CDR3 sequence: CSARGQGSASTDTQYF. CDR3 coding DNA: TGCAGTGCTAGGGGACAGGGTAGCGCTAGCACAGATACGCAGTATTTT.

Only a few counts were recorded for this clonotype. The chain links TRBV11-2 to TRBJ2-6; unclear D gene. Germline values: CDR1 SGHAT, CDR2 FQNNGV. The CDR3 loop spans 17 amino acids. Between the trimmed V and J ends, which lost 5 bases and 0 bases, there was a span of 14 bases. The CDR3 region has the DNA TGTGCCAGCAGCGCCCGCCCTGGACCCTCTGGGGCCAACGTCCTGACTTTC. It specifies CASSARPGPSGANVLTF.